The entry below describes one TCR beta chain. Germline V lookup: CDR1 MDHEN, CDR2 SYDVKM. The J segment lost 8 bases and the V segment lost 5 bases, leaving 14 bases of the junction unmatched. The CDR3 length is 15 residues. Libraries were prepared by immunoSEQ multiplex PCR; TCRdb keeps only in-frame clonotypes and omits some of them. Counted here are more than 90,000 clones, 95% occurring once; the ten biggest clones make up approximately 0.26%. The sample is drawn from a study of technical replicates of blood from a handful of donors. The receptor was isolated from a human donor in good health. V and J are TRBV28 and TRBJ1-2; 7 bases are a match to TRBD1. Source material: T cells isolated from PBMCs. CDR3 amino acids: CASSPTRQGIDGYTF. Here the CDR3 DNA reads TGTGCCAGCAGTCCCACACGACAGGGAATAGACGGCTACACCTTC.